The 26 T cell receptor beta chains in this list originate from one sample, sequenced in a study of long-term antiretroviral therapy in people with HIV. The authors ran the immunoSEQ assay, v3.0, at survey level. Generated by immunoSEQ multiplex PCR, the TCRdb table keeps only in-frame clones and is missing some. This repertoire shows 20,000 to 25,000 clones, approximately 80% found once; its top ten account for approximately 8.8%. Sequencing was performed on unsorted PBMCs, taken 1.2 years after starting antiretroviral therapy. The receptor source for this set is a woman aged 40 to 50 with HIV.

The J gene is TRBJ2-5, the V gene TRBV7-9, with TRBD1 matching over 10 bases. The germline V gene has CDR1 SEHNR and CDR2 FQNEAQ (reference sequence). The ends lost 5 bases at V and 5 bases at J; junction bases unmatched: 8. The CDR3 is 15 residues long. This CDR3 reads CASSPRQGAGETQYF. CDR3 bases: TGTGCCAGCAGCCCTAGACAGGGGGCGGGGGAGACCCAGTACTTC.

This chain links TRBV6-1 with TRBJ1-4; D unresolved. V was cut by 3 bases and J by 4 bases, with 9 bases left in between. This CDR3 comprises 14 residues. The germline V gene has CDR1 MNHNS and CDR2 SASEGT. CDR3 in amino acids: CASSEGSHNEKLFF. The DNA of the CDR3 is TGTGCCAGCAGTGAGGGTTCCCATAATGAAAAACTGTTTTTT.

The chain recombines TRBV21-1 with TRBJ2-1. TRBV21-1 is given as a pseudogene. CDR3 length equals 17 residues. The CDR3 is CASSTNSRGPGNNEQFF. The DNA of the CDR3 is TGTGCCAGCAGCACAAACTCCCGGGGACCCGGGAATAATGAGCAGTTCTTC.

This chain uses TRBV28 with TRBJ2-7; D is perhaps TRBD1 (5 bases). Per germline, CDR1 MDHEN and CDR2 SYDVKM. Trimming removed 6 bases at V and 0 bases at J, with 12 bases between. This CDR3 is built from 14 residues. DNA for the CDR3: TGTGCCAGCAGCTTGGAAGGGGCCTCCTACGAGCAGTACTTC. Its protein is CASSLEGASYEQYF.

The V gene is TRBV5-1, the J gene TRBJ2-5; perhaps TRBD2 as D (6 bases). Deletions cut 4 bases from V and 7 bases from J, with 8 bases between. The CDR3 totals 11 residues. CDR1 and CDR2 (germline): SGHRS, YFSETQ. Here the CDR3 reads CASSLTRTQYF. The CDR3 nucleotides read TGCGCCAGCAGCCTGACTAGGACCCAGTACTTC. The full variable domain, rest sourced from reference TRBV5-1 and TRBJ2-5, is KAGVTQTPRYLIKTRGQQVTLSCSPISGHRSVSWYQQTPGQGLQFLFEYFSETQRNKGNFPGRFSGRQFSNSRSEMNVSTLELGDSALYLCASSLTRTQYFGPGTRLLVL.

The V gene is TRBV4-1, the J gene TRBJ2-5; 9 bases map to TRBD1. The CDR3 length is 15 residues. V lost 2 bases, J lost 4 bases, and 5 bases stayed unmatched. CDR1 and CDR2 (germline): MGHRA, YSYEKL. The DNA for the CDR3 is TGCGCCAGCAGCCAATGGACAGGGGATAGAGAGACCCAGTACTTC. Its protein is CASSQWTGDRETQYF.

This chain uses TRBV30 with TRBJ1-1; D is perhaps TRBD1 (6 bases). In germline, CDR1 is GTSNPN, CDR2 SVGIG (reference sequence). This CDR3 spans 15 amino acids. V lost 0 bases and J lost 6, with 17 bases in between. For the CDR3, the DNA is TGTGCCTGGAGTGTACGAGGGACATCCCATCCTGAAGCTTTCTTT. This codes for CAWSVRGTSHPEAFF.

The chain couples TRBV4-1 to TRBJ2-3; D remains unclear. This CDR3 comprises 12 residues. V lost 3 bases, J lost 0 bases, and 1 base lay in between. Germline assignment: CDR1 MGHRA and CDR2 YSYEKL. CDR3 in amino acids: CASSQSTDTQYF. In DNA, the CDR3 is TGCGCCAGCAGCCAGAGCACAGATACGCAGTATTTT.

The chain recombines TRBV5-1 with TRBJ2-1; 9 bases fit TRBD1. The ends lost 4 bases at V and 4 bases at J; junction bases unmatched: 9. The germline CDR1 and CDR2 sequences are SGHRS and YFSETQ. The CDR3 is 16 residues long. CDR3 amino acids: CASSTTPGQGYNEQFF. The CDR3 DNA reads TGCGCCAGCAGCACTACCCCGGGACAGGGATACAATGAGCAGTTCTTC.

The chain has TRBV5-6 and TRBJ1-1; D is undetermined. The CDR3 has 15 amino acids. Trimming stripped 0 bases from V and 1 base from J, with 10 bases between. The germline V gene encodes CDR1 SGHDT and CDR2 YYEEEE. The CDR3 DNA follows: TGTGCCAGCAGCTTGGTGGGAGTTTGGAACACTGAAGCTTTCTTT. It specifies CASSLVGVWNTEAFF.

The chain links TRBV18 to TRBJ2-7, with 8 bases lining up with TRBD1. CDR3 length: 15 amino acids. The V and J ends lost 1 base and 3 bases, in that order; junction bases with no gene match: 5. Germline V CDR1 and CDR2: KGHSH, LQKENI. DNA of the CDR3: TGTGCCAGCTCACCACAAGGGACAGGCTTCTACGAGCAGTACTTC. Its protein is CASSPQGTGFYEQYF.

The chain recombines TRBV6-5 with TRBJ1-1, with D tentatively TRBD1 (5 bases). CDR3 size: 13 residues. V lost 2 bases and J 3 bases, leaving 7 bases between the germline ends. Germline assignment: CDR1 MNHEY and CDR2 SVGAGI. The CDR3 nucleotides are TGTGCCAGCAGTTACGGGGGGGACACTGAAGCTTTCTTT. Residues: CASSYGGDTEAFF.

This chain connects TRBV30 to TRBJ2-5, with 8 bases lining up with TRBD2. The CDR3 covers 17 residues. Germline lookup yields CDR1 GTSNPN and CDR2 SVGIG (reference sequence). After removal of 7 bases from V and 4 bases from J, the junction contained 20 bases not matched to a gene. CDR3 in DNA: TGTGCCTACCGAAGGTGGGGTCACCCGCGGGAGGCAGAGACCCAGTACTTC. Its protein product is CAYRRWGHPREAETQYF.

This chain joins TRBV10-3 and TRBJ1-2; unclear D gene. CDR1 ENHRY and CDR2 SYGVKD come from the germline V gene. Trimming took 3 bases from V and 1 from J, leaving 15 bases between them. There are 16 residues in the CDR3. CDR3 coding DNA: TGTGCCATCAGTGAAACCCAGAAAACTATTAACTATGGCTACACCTTC. Its protein product is CAISETQKTINYGYTF.

The J gene is TRBJ2-7, the V gene TRBV11-1, with D possibly matching TRBD1 (5 bases). CDR3 length equals 14 residues. The germline V gene has CDR1 SGHAT and CDR2 FQDESV (reference sequence). The germline V and J ends were trimmed by 2 bases and 3 bases, with 11 bases remaining between them. CDR3 region: CASSLSGLVYEQYF. The CDR3 bases are TGTGCCAGCAGCTTATCAGGGCTGGTCTACGAGCAGTACTTC.

About this clone: A read error may produce the germline difference seen at one junction end. The V and J genes are TRBV7-9 and TRBJ1-2, with D possibly TRBD1 on 6 matching bases. Germline-derived CDR1 and CDR2 are SEHNR and FQNEAQ (reference sequence). This CDR3 is built from 15 residues. The CDR3 region is CTSSPRTARGDGYTF. The CDR3 nucleotides read TGTACCAGCAGCCCGAGGACAGCGAGGGGAGATGGCTACACCTTC.

The genes are TRBV19 and TRBJ2-2; D may be TRBD1 (6 bases). CDR1 LNHDA and CDR2 SQIVND come from the germline V gene (reference sequence). The V and J ends lost 5 bases and 0 bases respectively, with 13 bases between them. The CDR3 has 16 residues. CDR3 bases: TGTGCCAGTAGTTCCCTCGGGACACCGAACACCGGGGAGCTGTTTTTT. This gives the protein CASSSLGTPNTGELFF.

Turning to this clone: At one boundary the junction diverges from the germline segment, which might be a read error. The chain carries TRBV7-8 and TRBJ1-2; 7 bases map to TRBD1. CDR1 SGHVS and CDR2 FQNEAQ come from the germline V gene. The CDR3 length is 17 residues. The CDR3 coding sequence is TGTGCCAGCACCTTAACCCGACAGGGAAAAGTCTCCTATGGCTACACCTTC. Protein: CASTLTRQGKVSYGYTF.

The chain recombines TRBV5-4 with TRBJ1-4; D remains unclear. This CDR3 spans 14 amino acids. Trimming stripped 1 base from V and 5 bases from J, with 9 bases between. Germline lookup yields CDR1 SGHNT and CDR2 YYREEE (reference sequence). The CDR3 spells CASSLSASNEKLFF. The CDR3 bases are TGTGCCAGCAGCTTGTCAGCTTCCAATGAAAAACTGTTTTTT.

This chain connects TRBV6-1 to TRBJ1-1; 9 bases are a match to TRBD1. This CDR3 has 15 amino acids. Germline V lookup: CDR1 MNHNS, CDR2 SASEGT. V gave up 4 bases and J gave up 1 base; unmatched junction bases: 4. The CDR3 is CASSAGQGWNTEAFF. CDR3 DNA: TGTGCCAGCAGTGCGGGACAGGGTTGGAACACTGAAGCTTTCTTT.

The rearrangement uses TRBV5-1 and TRBJ2-5; D possibly corresponds to TRBD2 (6 bases). Germline CDR1 is SGHRS and CDR2 is YFSETQ. V lost 4 bases and J 3 bases, leaving 16 bases between the germline ends. This CDR3 spans 15 amino acids. Here the CDR3 DNA reads TGCGCCAGCAGCGGAAGAGAGGAGGGGAAAGAGACCCAGTACTTC. This sequence encodes CASSGREEGKETQYF. Full variable domain (missing parts from reference TRBV5-1 and TRBJ2-5): KAGVTQTPRYLIKTRGQQVTLSCSPISGHRSVSWYQQTPGQGLQFLFEYFSETQRNKGNFPGRFSGRQFSNSRSEMNVSTLELGDSALYLCASSGREEGKETQYFGPGTRLLVL.

This clone occurred a few times. The chain carries TRBV14 and TRBJ1-4, with D possibly TRBD1 on 6 matching bases. CDR1 and CDR2 (germline): SGHDN, FVKESK. The CDR3 covers 13 residues. Trimming stripped 4 bases from V and 3 bases from J, with 6 bases between. DNA of the CDR3: TGTGCCAGCAGCCGGGGGCCTAATGAAAAACTGTTTTTT. Protein: CASSRGPNEKLFF.

The V gene is TRBV5-6, the J gene TRBJ2-3; D is unclear. This CDR3 is built from 13 residues. Germline values: CDR1 SGHDT, CDR2 YYEEEE. Trimming pared 0 bases from V and 6 bases from J, leaving 8 bases between. CDR3 protein: CASSLEAADTQYF. The CDR3 DNA reads TGTGCCAGCAGCTTGGAGGCTGCTGATACGCAGTATTTT.

This rearrangement joins TRBV2 to TRBJ2-7, with D hard to call. CDR3 length: 14 residues. Germline loops: CDR1 SNHLY, CDR2 FYNNEI. With 6 bases removed from V and 2 bases from J, the gap between germline ends came to 14 bases. In nucleotides, the CDR3 is TGTGCCAGCAGAAGCTCTAGTGCCACCTACGAGCAGTACTTC. As protein: CASRSSSATYEQYF.

The chain uses TRBV19 and TRBJ1-5, with unresolved D. Trimming shortened V by 4 bases and J by 2 bases, and 9 bases separated the two germline ends. The germline V gene has CDR1 LNHDA and CDR2 SQIVND (reference sequence). The CDR3 sequence is 14 residues long. The CDR3 DNA reads as TGTGCCAGTAGTACTGTCTTCCGCAATCAGCCCCAGCATTTT. This encodes CASSTVFRNQPQHF.

J is TRBJ1-1 and V is TRBV18; D is unresolved. The germline V and J ends were trimmed by 3 bases and 1 base, with 6 bases remaining between them. Germline CDR1 and CDR2: KGHSH and LQKENI. The CDR3 consists of 13 residues. The CDR3 DNA follows: TGTGCCAGCTCACCTCACCCGAACACTGAAGCTTTCTTT. It translates to CASSPHPNTEAFF.